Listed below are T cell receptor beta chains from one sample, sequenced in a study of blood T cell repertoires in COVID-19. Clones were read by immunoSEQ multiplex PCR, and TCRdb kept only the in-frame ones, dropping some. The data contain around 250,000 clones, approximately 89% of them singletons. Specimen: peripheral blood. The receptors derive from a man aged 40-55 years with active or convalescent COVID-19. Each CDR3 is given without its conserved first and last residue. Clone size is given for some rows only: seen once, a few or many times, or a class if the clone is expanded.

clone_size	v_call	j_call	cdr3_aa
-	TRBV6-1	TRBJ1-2	ASSEYYGGSDYGYT
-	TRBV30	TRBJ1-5	AWSLRGRGNQPQH
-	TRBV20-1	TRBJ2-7	SARWTEAAY
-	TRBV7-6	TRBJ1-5	ASSLGTGGDQPQH
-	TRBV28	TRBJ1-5	ASSFLGREFNQPQH
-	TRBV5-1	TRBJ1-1	ASTLGGTNTEAF
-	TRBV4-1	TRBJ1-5	ASSQAGTDIGPQH
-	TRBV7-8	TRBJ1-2	ASSLAETVYGYT
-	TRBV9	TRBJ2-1	ASSVEGTYNEQF
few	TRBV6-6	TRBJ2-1	ASTRLVSGNEQF
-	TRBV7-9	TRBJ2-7	ASSLGQNLYEQY
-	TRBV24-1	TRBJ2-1	ATSRGQGEQF
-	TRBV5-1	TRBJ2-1	ASKPSYNEQF
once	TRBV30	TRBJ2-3	AWSTPYSGKSTDTQY
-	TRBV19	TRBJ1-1	ASSMGRNTEAF
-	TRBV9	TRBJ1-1	ASSGPVGEDEAF
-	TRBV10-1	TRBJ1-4	ASSHGEKLF
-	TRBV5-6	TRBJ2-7	ASSPRTHTYEQY
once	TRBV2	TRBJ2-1	ASSEASGPFEYNEQF
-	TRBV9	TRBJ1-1	ASSPRVENTEAF
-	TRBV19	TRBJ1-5	ASSIRIDQPQH
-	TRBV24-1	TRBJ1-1	ATSDLGNRGPLDTEAF
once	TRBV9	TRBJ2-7	ASSSGTPSYEQY
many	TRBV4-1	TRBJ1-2	ASSPQTGKTQGYT
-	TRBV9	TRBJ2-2	ASSVALWASTGELF
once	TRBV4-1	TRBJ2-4	ASSPRTASPRLEAKNIQY
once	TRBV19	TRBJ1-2	ASSGRDRGGGYT
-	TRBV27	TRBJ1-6	ASRRDRVSPLH
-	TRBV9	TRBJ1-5	ASSATGQHPNSNQPQH
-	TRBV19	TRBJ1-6	ASSILDSSYNSPLH
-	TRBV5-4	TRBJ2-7	ASTWGTDSYEQY
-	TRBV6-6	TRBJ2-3	ASSYRGTGDQY
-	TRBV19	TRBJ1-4	ASSTAGISSEKLF
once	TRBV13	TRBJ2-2	ASNAAPNTGELF
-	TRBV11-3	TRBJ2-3	ASSPSDRDTDTQY
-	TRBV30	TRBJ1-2	AWRAYDYGYT
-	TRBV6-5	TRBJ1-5	ASSLGQGNQPQH
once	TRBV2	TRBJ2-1	ASSETAGTGSNEQF
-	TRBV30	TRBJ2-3	AWSVSGGGRTDTQY
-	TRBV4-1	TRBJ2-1	ASSLPRTQDIPYNEQF
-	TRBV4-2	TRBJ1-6	ASSQDQGTNSYNSPLH
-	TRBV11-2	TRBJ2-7	ASSPYIAGGDMYHEQY
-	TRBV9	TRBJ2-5	ASSFGQGAVGETQY
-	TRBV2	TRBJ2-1	ASTRLAGLYNEQF
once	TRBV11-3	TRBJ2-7	ASTWGGSEQY
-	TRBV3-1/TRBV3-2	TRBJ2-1	ASSQLAGSQEQF
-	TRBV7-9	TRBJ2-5	AGGLETQY